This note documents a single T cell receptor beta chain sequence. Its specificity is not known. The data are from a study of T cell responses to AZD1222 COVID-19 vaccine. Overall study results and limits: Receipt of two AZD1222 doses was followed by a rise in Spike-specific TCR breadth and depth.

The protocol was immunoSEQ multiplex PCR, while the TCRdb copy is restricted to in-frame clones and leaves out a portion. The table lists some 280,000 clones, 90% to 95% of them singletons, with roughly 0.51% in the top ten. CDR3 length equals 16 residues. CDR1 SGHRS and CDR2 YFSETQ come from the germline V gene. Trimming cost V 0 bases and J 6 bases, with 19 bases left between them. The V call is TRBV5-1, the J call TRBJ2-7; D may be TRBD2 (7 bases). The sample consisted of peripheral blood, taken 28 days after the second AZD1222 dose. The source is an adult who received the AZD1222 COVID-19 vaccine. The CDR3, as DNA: TGCGCCAGCAGCTTGGAAGGAACAGGGACTACGGGCGAGCAGTACTTC. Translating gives CASSLEGTGTTGEQYF.